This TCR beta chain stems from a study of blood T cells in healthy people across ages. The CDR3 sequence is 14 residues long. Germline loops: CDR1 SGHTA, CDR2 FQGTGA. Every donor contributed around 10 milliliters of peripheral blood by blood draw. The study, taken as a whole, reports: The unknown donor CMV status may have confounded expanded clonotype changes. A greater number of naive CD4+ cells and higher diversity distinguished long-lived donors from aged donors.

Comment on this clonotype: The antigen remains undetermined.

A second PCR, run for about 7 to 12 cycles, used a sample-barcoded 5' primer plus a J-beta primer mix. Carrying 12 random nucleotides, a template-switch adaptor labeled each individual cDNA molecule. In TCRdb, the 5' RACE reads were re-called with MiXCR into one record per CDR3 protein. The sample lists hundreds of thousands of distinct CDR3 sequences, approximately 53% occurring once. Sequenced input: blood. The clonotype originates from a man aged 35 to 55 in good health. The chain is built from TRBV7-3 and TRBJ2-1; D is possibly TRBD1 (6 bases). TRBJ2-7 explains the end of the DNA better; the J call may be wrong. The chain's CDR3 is CASSPTGTFYEQYF. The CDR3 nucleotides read TGTGCCAGCAGCCCAACAGGGACGTTTTACGAGCAGTACTTC.